A single sample is the source of the 29 T cell receptor beta chains below, sequenced in a study of blood T cell repertoires in COVID-19. Sequencing used immunoSEQ multiplex PCR; TCRdb keeps in-frame clones, though not all of them. Of tens of thousands of clones in the sample, approximately 78% were seen once. Sequenced sample: peripheral blood. These receptors all stem from a woman older than 75 with acute or convalescent COVID-19.

The V and J genes are TRBV5-4 and TRBJ1-3; a possible D gene is TRBD1 (5 bases). The germline gives CDR1 SGHNT, CDR2 YYREEE (reference sequence). The CDR3 consists of 13 residues. V dropped 0 bases and J dropped 7 bases, with 8 bases sitting between them. CDR3 in DNA: TGTGCCAGCAGCTTGGCGGGGGTGAACACCATATATTTT. Amino acid sequence: CASSLAGVNTIYF. Using reference TRBV5-4 and TRBJ1-3 for the parts outside the CDR3, the full variable domain is ETGVTQSPTHLIKTRGQQVTLRCSSQSGHNTVSWYQQALGQGPQFIFQYYREEENGRGNFPPRFSGLQFPNYSSELNVNALELDDSALYLCASSLAGVNTIYFGEGSWLTVV.

The chain has TRBV7-8 and TRBJ1-1, with 9 nucleotides matching TRBD1. CDR1 and CDR2 (germline): SGHVS, FQNEAQ. The CDR3 loop spans 14 amino acids. The trim removed 5 bases at V and 4 bases at J, leaving 5 bases unmatched. The CDR3 DNA sequence: TGTGCCAGCAGCCCATACAGGGGGCGCACTGAAGCTTTCTTT. This encodes CASSPYRGRTEAFF.

The V and J genes are TRBV25-1 and TRBJ1-2; D possibly corresponds to TRBD1 (6 bases). V dropped 7 bases and J dropped 4 bases, with 16 bases sitting between them. This CDR3 contains 14 residues. CDR1 and CDR2 (germline): MGHDK, SYGVNS. The CDR3 sequence is CASTGVEYSYGYTF. The CDR3 nucleotides read TGTGCCAGCACAGGGGTTGAGTATAGCTATGGCTACACCTTC.

The chain combines TRBV7-2 with TRBJ2-1; 7 bases fit TRBD2. Germline V gene data show CDR1 as SGHTA and CDR2 as FQGNSA. With V trimmed by 3 bases and J by 8 bases, 4 bases remained unmatched. The CDR3 loop spans 13 amino acids. In nucleotides, the CDR3 is TGTGCCAGCAGCTTCGAGCGGGGCTATGAGCAGTTCTTC. It is translated as CASSFERGYEQFF. Filled out from reference TRBV7-2 and TRBJ2-1, the complete variable domain reads GAGVSQSPSNKVTEKGKDVELRCDPISGHTALYWYRQSLGQGLEFLIYFQGNSAPDKSGLPSDRFSAERTGGSVSTLTIQRTQQEDSAVYLCASSFERGYEQFFGPGTRLTVL.

The chain joins TRBV3-1 (or the pseudogene TRBV3-2) to TRBJ1-6, with 8 positions matching TRBD1. Germline CDR1 reads LGHDT; CDR2 reads YNNKEL (reference sequence). Trimming removed 2 bases from V and 2 bases from J; junction bases left unmatched: 2. The CDR3 runs to 16 residues. CDR3 in amino acids: CASSQTDRAYNSPLHF. CDR3 sequence (DNA): TGTGCCAGCAGCCAAACGGACAGGGCCTATAATTCACCCCTCCACTTT.

V usage is TRBV6-1 and J usage is TRBJ2-4; TRBD2 might be the D (5 bases). Germline CDR1 MNHNS, CDR2 SASEGT. The CDR3 loop spans 14 amino acids. Trimming cost V 0 bases and J 6 bases, with 9 bases left between them. CDR3 nucleotide sequence: TGTGCCAGCAGTGAAGCCTACCGGGGAAACATTCAGTACTTC. The encoded protein is CASSEAYRGNIQYF.

The V and J genes are TRBV5-6 and TRBJ2-7; 11 nucleotides line up with TRBD2. The CDR3 consists of 16 residues. V was clipped by 4 bases and J by 7 bases; unmatched bases: 13. Germline CDR1 reads SGHDT; CDR2 reads YYEEEE. This CDR3 is CASSRWLAGGPGEQYF. CDR3 nucleotide sequence: TGTGCCAGCAGCCGCTGGTTAGCGGGAGGGCCTGGGGAGCAGTACTTC.

J is TRBJ1-5 and V is TRBV6-1; a weak D match, TRBD1 (5 bases). The CDR3 is 15 amino acids. V gave up 3 bases and J gave up 5 bases, with 14 bases separating them. Germline V gene data show CDR1 as MNHNS and CDR2 as SASEGT. In DNA, the CDR3 is TGTGCCAGCAGTGACGGGGGGTCAGTTCATCAGCCCCAGCATTTT. Translating gives CASSDGGSVHQPQHF.

The rearrangement uses TRBV10-2 and TRBJ2-6; weak D call: TRBD1 (6 bases). The germline CDR1 and CDR2 sequences are WSHSY and SAAADI. V lost 3 bases and J lost 0, with 15 bases in between. The CDR3 loop spans 18 amino acids. The DNA for the CDR3 is TGCGCCAGCAGTGAACAGGGTATCCTGGGCTCTGGGGCCAACGTCCTGACTTTC. This codes for CASSEQGILGSGANVLTF.

The chain uses TRBV28 and TRBJ1-4, with 9 bases lining up with TRBD1. CDR3 length: 16 amino acids. CDR1 MDHEN and CDR2 SYDVKM come from the germline V gene. V was pared by 3 bases and J by 6 bases, with 8 bases of the junction left unmatched. The CDR3 here is CASSLNPGQGDEKLFF. CDR3 DNA: TGTGCCAGCAGTTTGAATCCGGGACAGGGTGATGAAAAACTGTTTTTT.

The CDR3 region is CASSLAGQGGTNEKLFF. For the CDR3, the DNA is TGTGCCAGCAGCTTGGCCGGACAGGGGGGAACTAATGAAAAACTGTTTTTT. V gene TRBV5-4 combines with J gene TRBJ1-4; 10 positions match TRBD1. Germline V lookup: CDR1 SGHNT, CDR2 YYREEE (reference sequence). This CDR3 spans 17 amino acids. The V gene end was trimmed by 0 bases and the J gene end by 1 base; junction bases not matched to a gene: 3.

The V gene is TRBV5-6, the J gene TRBJ1-2, with a possible D match to TRBD1 (6 bases). V lost 4 bases and J 13 bases, leaving 17 bases between the germline ends. CDR1 SGHDT and CDR2 YYEEEE come from the germline V gene. This CDR3 comprises 12 residues. DNA of the CDR3: TGTGCCAGCAGCCCTGGTCAGGGGCGGAGCACCTTC. It encodes CASSPGQGRSTF.

The chain has TRBV6-2 or TRBV6-3 and TRBJ2-1; D is possibly TRBD2 (7 bases). CDR1 and CDR2 from the germline V gene are MNHEY and SVGEGT. V gave up 2 bases and J gave up 6 bases, with 14 bases separating them. This CDR3 contains 15 residues. The CDR3 region is CASSYGGADSNEQFF. For the CDR3, the DNA is TGTGCCAGCAGTTACGGGGGGGCGGATAGCAATGAGCAGTTCTTC.

DNA for the CDR3: TGTGCCAGCAAGGACAGGGAAGCCGGGGAGCTGTTTTTT. Encoded protein: CASKDREAGELFF. The V gene is TRBV6-5, the J gene TRBJ2-2; 8 bases fit TRBD1. This CDR3 contains 13 residues. Germline V gene lookup returns CDR1 MNHEY and CDR2 SVGAGI. Trimming took 7 bases from V and 6 from J; bases not matched to a gene: 4.

This clone was observed a single time. The chain links TRBV5-1 to TRBJ2-5; 8 bases map to TRBD1. Germline values: CDR1 SGHRS, CDR2 YFSETQ. V lost 4 bases to trimming and J lost 2 bases; unmatched junction nucleotides: 7. This CDR3 spans 15 amino acids. CDR3 sequence: CASSPSRGQQETQYF. CDR3 sequence (DNA): TGCGCCAGCAGCCCCAGCAGGGGGCAACAAGAGACCCAGTACTTC.

CDR3 sequence reads: CASSQFGQGIYGYTF. The CDR3 DNA follows: TGTGCCAGCAGCCAATTCGGACAGGGGATATACGGCTACACCTTC. The chain links TRBV14 to TRBJ1-2; 9 bases are a match to TRBD1. The ends lost 2 bases at V and 8 bases at J; junction bases unmatched: 9. The CDR3 totals 15 residues. Germline V CDR1 and CDR2: SGHDN, FVKESK.

Concerning this clone: The same CDR3 also results from other DNA sequences found in this sample. The chain couples TRBV7-9 to TRBJ2-3; D uncertain. CDR1 is SEHNR and CDR2 is FQNEAQ in the germline V gene (reference sequence). The length of the CDR3 is 12 residues. Between the trimmed V and J ends, which lost 1 base and 5 bases, there was a span of 4 bases. The CDR3, as DNA: TGTGCCAGCAGCTTAGTTAGAGATACGCAGTATTTT. Residues: CASSLVRDTQYF.

The genes are TRBV4-1 and TRBJ2-5; 8 bases match TRBD1. Germline V CDR1 and CDR2: MGHRA, YSYEKL. The CDR3 loop spans 13 amino acids. Germline trimming cut 3 bases from V and 5 bases from J; bases unmatched to any gene: 2. CDR3 amino acids: CASSQQGAETQYF. The DNA for the CDR3 is TGCGCCAGCAGCCAGCAGGGGGCGGAGACCCAGTACTTC.

The chain combines TRBV27 with TRBJ1-6; D ambiguous. V was shortened by 3 bases and J by 6 bases, with 9 bases between the two germline ends. CDR3 length: 14 residues. Germline V CDR1 and CDR2: MNHEY, SMNVEV (reference sequence). The CDR3 here is CASSLSQVNSPLHF. For the CDR3, the DNA is TGTGCCAGCAGTTTGTCCCAGGTTAATTCACCCCTCCACTTT.

The genes are TRBV29-1 and TRBJ1-2; D not certain. From germline, CDR1 is SQVTM and CDR2 ANQGSEA. V was trimmed by 4 bases and J by 1 base, leaving 7 bases between them. There are 12 residues in the CDR3. CDR3: CSVGYSNYGYTF. In DNA, the CDR3 is TGCAGCGTTGGATACAGTAACTATGGCTACACCTTC.

CDR3: CASSESTRTEAFF. The CDR3 DNA is TGCGCCAGCAGTGAGTCGACCAGGACTGAAGCTTTCTTT. This chain links TRBV10-1 with TRBJ1-1; D is unresolved. This CDR3 contains 13 residues. CDR1 is WNHNN and CDR2 is SYGVQD in the germline V gene (reference sequence). Trimming removed 0 bases at V and 5 bases at J, with 7 bases between.

V gene TRBV21-1 combines with J gene TRBJ1-1; the D call in the table, TRBD1, was not verified against the DNA. TRBV21-1 is described as a pseudogene. CDR3 length: 13 amino acids. CDR3 in DNA: TGTGCCAGCACCCTCTCAGGGGGCACTGAAGCTTTCTTT. Its protein product is CASTLSGGTEAFF.

The chain uses TRBV6-5 and TRBJ2-5; 8 nucleotides agree with TRBD2. The CDR3 covers 16 residues. CDR1 and CDR2 (germline): MNHEY, SVGAGI. The V gene end was trimmed by 0 bases and the J gene end by 4 bases; junction bases not matched to a gene: 7. CDR3 loop: CASSYSPGGRGETQYF. The CDR3, as DNA: TGTGCCAGCAGTTACTCTCCGGGAGGGCGGGGAGAGACCCAGTACTTC.

The V and J genes are TRBV6-1 and TRBJ1-6; D may be TRBD1 (5 bases). V was pared by 4 bases and J by 6 bases, with 19 bases between. Germline assignment: CDR1 MNHNS and CDR2 SASEGT. The CDR3 is 17 residues long. Written as DNA, the CDR3 is TGTGCCAGCAGTGCCTTAGGACAAGTCCAAAGTAATTCACCCCTCCACTTT. Protein: CASSALGQVQSNSPLHF.

A single count supports this clone. The gene calls are TRBV9 and TRBJ2-2, with 9 bases that match TRBD1. With V trimmed by 4 bases and J by 6 bases, 16 bases remained unmatched. CDR1 and CDR2 (germline): SGDLS, YYNGEE. This CDR3 has 18 residues. In DNA form, the CDR3 reads TGTGCCAGCAGCTATTCTCCTCCGGGACAGGGAGGGTCCGGGGAGCTGTTTTTT. This translates into CASSYSPPGQGGSGELFF. The entire variable domain, with the rest obtained from reference TRBV9 and TRBJ2-2, is as follows: DSGVTQTPKHLITATGQRVTLRCSPRSGDLSVYWYQQSLDQGLQFLIQYYNGEERAKGNILERFSAQQFPDLHSELNLSSLELGDSALYFCASSYSPPGQGGSGELFFGEGSRLTVL.

The chain couples TRBV7-8 to TRBJ2-1; 7 bases map to TRBD2. This CDR3 is built from 16 residues. Germline-derived CDR1 and CDR2 are SGHVS and FQNEAQ. V lost 4 bases to trimming and J lost 7 bases; unmatched junction nucleotides: 13. CDR3 amino acids: CASSSSPGTNLNEQFF. CDR3 coding DNA: TGTGCCAGCAGCTCCTCCCCCGGGACTAACTTAAATGAGCAGTTCTTC.

V and J are TRBV5-1 and TRBJ1-1, with 7 positions matching TRBD1. The CDR3 is 16 residues long. The germline CDR1 and CDR2 sequences are SGHRS and YFSETQ. V lost 4 bases, J lost 2 bases, and 11 bases stayed unmatched. The CDR3 loop is CASSLDSGQLNTEAFF. The CDR3 DNA reads as TGCGCCAGCAGCCTTGATTCGGGACAGCTCAACACTGAAGCTTTCTTT.

The V and J genes are TRBV5-1 and TRBJ1-5, with TRBD1 matching 8 bases. The CDR3 is 14 amino acids. CDR1 and CDR2 (germline): SGHRS, YFSETQ. V was pared by 4 bases and J by 4 bases, with 4 bases of the junction left unmatched. CDR3 DNA: TGCGCCAGCAGCCTACAGGGGGGAAATCAGCCCCAGCATTTT. It encodes CASSLQGGNQPQHF.

The genes are TRBV11-2 and TRBJ2-7; TRBD2 might be the D (6 bases). CDR3 length: 17 residues. Per germline, CDR1 SGHAT and CDR2 FQNNGV. The ends were cut back, 4 bases at V and 0 bases at J, with 19 bases in the middle. The CDR3 DNA sequence: TGTGCCAGCAGCTCGCACCCTTGGGGGGAAAGCTCCTACGAGCAGTACTTC. Translated, it gives CASSSHPWGESSYEQYF.